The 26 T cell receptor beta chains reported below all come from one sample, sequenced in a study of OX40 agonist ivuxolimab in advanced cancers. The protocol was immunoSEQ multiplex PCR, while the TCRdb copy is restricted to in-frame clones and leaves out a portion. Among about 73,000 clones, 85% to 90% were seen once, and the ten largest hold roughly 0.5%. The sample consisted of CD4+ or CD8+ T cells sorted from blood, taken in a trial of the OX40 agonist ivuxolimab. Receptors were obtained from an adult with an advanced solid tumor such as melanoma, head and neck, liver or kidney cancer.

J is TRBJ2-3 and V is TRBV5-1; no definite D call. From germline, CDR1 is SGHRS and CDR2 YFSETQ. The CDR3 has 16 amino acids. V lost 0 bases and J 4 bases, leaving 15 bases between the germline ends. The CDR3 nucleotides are TGCGCCAGCAGCTTGGGGGCCAACTCGGCGGCAGATACGCAGTATTTT. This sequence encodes CASSLGANSAADTQYF. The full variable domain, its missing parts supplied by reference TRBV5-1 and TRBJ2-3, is KAGVTQTPRYLIKTRGQQVTLSCSPISGHRSVSWYQQTPGQGLQFLFEYFSETQRNKGNFPGRFSGRQFSNSRSEMNVSTLELGDSALYLCASSLGANSAADTQYFGPGTRLTVL.

The chain's CDR3 is CAISEKRDYHNEQFF. The CDR3 DNA sequence: TGTGCCATCAGTGAGAAGAGGGACTACCACAATGAGCAGTTCTTC. This chain connects TRBV10-3 to TRBJ2-1; 7 positions agree with TRBD2. V lost 2 bases and J lost 5; bases outside the gene matches: 6. Looked up from germline, CDR1 is ENHRY and CDR2 is SYGVKD. The CDR3 is made up of 15 amino acids.

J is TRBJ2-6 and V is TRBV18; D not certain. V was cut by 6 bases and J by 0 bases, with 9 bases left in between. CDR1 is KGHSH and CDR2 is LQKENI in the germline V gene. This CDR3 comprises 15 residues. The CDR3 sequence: CASSPNYSGANVLTF. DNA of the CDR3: TGTGCCAGCTCGCCAAATTACTCTGGGGCCAACGTCCTGACTTTC.

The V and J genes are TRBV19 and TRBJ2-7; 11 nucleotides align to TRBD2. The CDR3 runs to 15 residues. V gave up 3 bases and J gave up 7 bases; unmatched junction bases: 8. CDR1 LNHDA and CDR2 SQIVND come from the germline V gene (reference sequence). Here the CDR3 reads CASSITSGGPGEQYF. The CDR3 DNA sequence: TGTGCCAGTAGTATCACTAGCGGGGGTCCGGGAGAGCAGTACTTC.

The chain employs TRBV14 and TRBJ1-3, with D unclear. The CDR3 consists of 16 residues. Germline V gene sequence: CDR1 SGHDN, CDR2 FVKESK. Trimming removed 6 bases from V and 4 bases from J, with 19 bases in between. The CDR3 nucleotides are TGTGCCAGCAGTGAGAGTCAGTTCCCCTCCGGAAACACCATATATTTT. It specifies CASSESQFPSGNTIYF. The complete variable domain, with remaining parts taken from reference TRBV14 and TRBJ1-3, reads EAGVTQFPSHSVIEKGQTVTLRCDPISGHDNLYWYRRVMGKEIKFLLHFVKESKQDESGMPNNRFLAERTGGTYSTLKVQPAELEDSGVYFCASSESQFPSGNTIYFGEGSWLTVV.

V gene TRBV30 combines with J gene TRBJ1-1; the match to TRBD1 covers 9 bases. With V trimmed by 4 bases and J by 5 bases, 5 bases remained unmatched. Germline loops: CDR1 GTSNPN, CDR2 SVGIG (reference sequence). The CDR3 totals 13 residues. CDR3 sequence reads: CAWTTTGGTEAFF. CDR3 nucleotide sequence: TGTGCCTGGACCACGACAGGGGGGACTGAAGCTTTCTTT. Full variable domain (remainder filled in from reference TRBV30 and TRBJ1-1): SQTIHQWPATLVQPVGSPLSLECTVEGTSNPNLYWYRQAAGRGLQLLFYSVGIGQISSEVPQNLSASRPQDRQFILSSKKLLLSDSGFYLCAWTTTGGTEAFFGQGTRLTVV.

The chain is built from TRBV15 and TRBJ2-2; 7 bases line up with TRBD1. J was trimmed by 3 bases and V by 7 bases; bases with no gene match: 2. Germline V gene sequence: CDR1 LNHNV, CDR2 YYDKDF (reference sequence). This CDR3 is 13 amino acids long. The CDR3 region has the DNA TGTGCCACCAACAGGGGAGACACCGGGGAGCTGTTTTTT. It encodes CATNRGDTGELFF. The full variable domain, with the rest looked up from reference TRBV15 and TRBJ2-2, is DAMVIQNPRYQVTQFGKPVTLSCSQTLNHNVMYWYQQKSSQAPKLLFHYYDKDFNNEADTPDNFQSRRPNTSFCFLDIRSPGLGDTAMYLCATNRGDTGELFFGEGSRLTVL.

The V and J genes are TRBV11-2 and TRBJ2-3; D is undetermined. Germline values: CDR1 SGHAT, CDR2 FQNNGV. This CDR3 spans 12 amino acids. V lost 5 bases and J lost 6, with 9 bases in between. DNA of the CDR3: TGTGCCAGCAGCCCAGCGCGGGATACGCAGTATTTT. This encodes CASSPARDTQYF. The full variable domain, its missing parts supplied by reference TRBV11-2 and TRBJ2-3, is EAGVAQSPRYKIIEKRQSVAFWCNPISGHATLYWYQQILGQGPKLLIQFQNNGVVDDSQLPKDRFSAERLKGVDSTLKIQPAKLEDSAVYLCASSPARDTQYFGPGTRLTVL.

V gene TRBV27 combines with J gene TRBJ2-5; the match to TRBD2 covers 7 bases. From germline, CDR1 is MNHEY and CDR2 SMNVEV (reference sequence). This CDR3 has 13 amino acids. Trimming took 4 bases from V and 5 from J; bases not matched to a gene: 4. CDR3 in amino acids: CASSSIGGETQYF. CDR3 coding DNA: TGTGCCAGCAGTTCGATCGGGGGGGAGACCCAGTACTTC.

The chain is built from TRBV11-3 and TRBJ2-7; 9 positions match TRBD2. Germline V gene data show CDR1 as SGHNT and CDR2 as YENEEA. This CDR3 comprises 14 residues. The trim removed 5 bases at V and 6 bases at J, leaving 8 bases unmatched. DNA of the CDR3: TGTGCCAGCAGCGGTGGCGGGAGGGCCTCCGAGCAGTACTTC. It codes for CASSGGGRASEQYF. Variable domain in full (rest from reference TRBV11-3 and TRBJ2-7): EAGVVQSPRYKIIEKKQPVAFWCNPISGHNTLYWYLQNLGQGPELLIRYENEEAVDDSQLPKDRFSAERLKGVDSTLKIQPAELGDSAVYLCASSGGGRASEQYFGPGTRLTVT.

In nucleotides, the CDR3 is TGTGCCAGCAGTTTAGTGGAAGGATACAATGAGCAGTTCTTC. It translates to CASSLVEGYNEQFF. The rearrangement joins TRBV28 to TRBJ2-1; D ambiguous. Germline V CDR1 and CDR2: MDHEN, SYDVKM. This CDR3 has 14 residues. Trimming cost V 2 bases and J 4 bases, with 9 bases left between them.

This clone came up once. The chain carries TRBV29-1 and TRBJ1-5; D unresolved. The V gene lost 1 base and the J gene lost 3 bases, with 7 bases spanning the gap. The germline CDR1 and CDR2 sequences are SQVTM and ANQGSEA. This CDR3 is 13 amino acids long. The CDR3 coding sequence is TGCAGCGTTGAAGTGGTACCCAATCAGCCCCAGCATTTT. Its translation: CSVEVVPNQPQHF. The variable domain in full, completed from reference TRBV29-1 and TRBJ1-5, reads SAVISQKPSRDICQRGTSLTIQCQVDSQVTMMFWYRQQPGQSLTLIATANQGSEATYESGFVIDKFPISRPNLTFSTLTVSNMSPEDSSIYLCSVEVVPNQPQHFGDGTRLSIL.

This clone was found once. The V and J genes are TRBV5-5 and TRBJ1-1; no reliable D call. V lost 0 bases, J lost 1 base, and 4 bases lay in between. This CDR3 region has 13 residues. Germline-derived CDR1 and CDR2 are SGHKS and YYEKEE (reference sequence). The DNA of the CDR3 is TGTGCCAGCAGCTTGGGATGGAACACTGAAGCTTTCTTT. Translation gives CASSLGWNTEAFF.

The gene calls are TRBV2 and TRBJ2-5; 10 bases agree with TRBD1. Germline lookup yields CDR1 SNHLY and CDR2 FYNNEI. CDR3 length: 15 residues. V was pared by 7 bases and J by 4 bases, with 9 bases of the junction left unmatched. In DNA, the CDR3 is TGTGCCAGCAAACTGGACAGGGGGGCGGGAGAGACCCAGTACTTC. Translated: CASKLDRGAGETQYF.

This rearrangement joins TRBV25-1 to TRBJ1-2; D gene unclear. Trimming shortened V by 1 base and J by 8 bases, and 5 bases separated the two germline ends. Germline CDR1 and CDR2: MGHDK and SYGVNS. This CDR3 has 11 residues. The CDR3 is CASSEWYGYTF. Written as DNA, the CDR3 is TGTGCCAGCAGTGAATGGTACGGCTACACCTTC.

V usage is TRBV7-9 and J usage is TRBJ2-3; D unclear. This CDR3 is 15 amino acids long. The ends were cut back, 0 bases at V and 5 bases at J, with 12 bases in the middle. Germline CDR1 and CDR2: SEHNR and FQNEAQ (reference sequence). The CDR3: CASSLAISVEDTQYF. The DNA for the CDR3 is TGTGCCAGCAGCTTAGCGATATCAGTCGAAGATACGCAGTATTTT.

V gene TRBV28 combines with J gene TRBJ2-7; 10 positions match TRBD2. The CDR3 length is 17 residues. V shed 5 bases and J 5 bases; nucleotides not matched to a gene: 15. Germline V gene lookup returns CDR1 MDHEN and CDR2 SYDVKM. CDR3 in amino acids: CASSPPLFSSGSNEQYF. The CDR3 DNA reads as TGTGCCAGCAGTCCCCCATTGTTCTCTAGCGGGAGCAACGAGCAGTACTTC.

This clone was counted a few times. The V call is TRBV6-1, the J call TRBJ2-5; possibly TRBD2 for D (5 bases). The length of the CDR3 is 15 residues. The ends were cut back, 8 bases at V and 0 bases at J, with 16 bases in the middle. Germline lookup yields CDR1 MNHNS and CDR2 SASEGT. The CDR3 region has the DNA TGTGCCAGCCCGAGGGTAGACTGGTACCAAGAGACCCAGTACTTC. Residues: CASPRVDWYQETQYF.

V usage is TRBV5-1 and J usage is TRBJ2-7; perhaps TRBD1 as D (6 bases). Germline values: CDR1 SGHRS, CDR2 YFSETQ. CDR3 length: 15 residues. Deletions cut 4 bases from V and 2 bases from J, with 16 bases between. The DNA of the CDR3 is TGCGCCAGCAGCCGCACAGGGACGGGGACCTACGAGCAGTACTTC. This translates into CASSRTGTGTYEQYF.

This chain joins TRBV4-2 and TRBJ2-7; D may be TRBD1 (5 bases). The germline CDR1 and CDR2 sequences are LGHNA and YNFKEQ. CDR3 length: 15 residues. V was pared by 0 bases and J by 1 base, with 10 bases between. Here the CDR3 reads CASSQDWGQSYEQYF. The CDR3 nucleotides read TGTGCCAGCAGCCAAGATTGGGGCCAATCCTACGAGCAGTACTTC.

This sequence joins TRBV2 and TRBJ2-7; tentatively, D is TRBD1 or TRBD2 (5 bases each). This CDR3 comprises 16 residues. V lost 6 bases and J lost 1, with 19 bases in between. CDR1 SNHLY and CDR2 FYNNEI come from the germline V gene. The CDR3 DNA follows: TGTGCCAGCAGCGCCGGACTGGGGGTTCGGTCCTACGAGCAGTACTTC. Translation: CASSAGLGVRSYEQYF.

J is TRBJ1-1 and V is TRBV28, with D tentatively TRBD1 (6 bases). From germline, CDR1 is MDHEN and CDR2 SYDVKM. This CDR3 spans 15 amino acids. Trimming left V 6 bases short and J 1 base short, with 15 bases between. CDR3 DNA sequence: TGTGCCAGCAGCCCCGGGACATTCCCGAACACTGAAGCTTTCTTT. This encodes CASSPGTFPNTEAFF.

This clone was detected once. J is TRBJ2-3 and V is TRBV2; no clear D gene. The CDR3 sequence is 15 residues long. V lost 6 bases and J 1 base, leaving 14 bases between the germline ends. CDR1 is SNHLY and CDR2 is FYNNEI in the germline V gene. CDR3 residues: CASSVLSMGTDTQYF. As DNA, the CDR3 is TGTGCCAGCAGCGTTCTTTCTATGGGCACAGATACGCAGTATTTT.

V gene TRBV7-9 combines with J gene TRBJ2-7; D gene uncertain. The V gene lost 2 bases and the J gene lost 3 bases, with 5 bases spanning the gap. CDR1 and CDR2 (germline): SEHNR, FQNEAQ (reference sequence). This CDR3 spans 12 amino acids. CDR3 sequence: CASSLMVYEQYF. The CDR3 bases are TGTGCCAGCAGCTTAATGGTCTACGAGCAGTACTTC.

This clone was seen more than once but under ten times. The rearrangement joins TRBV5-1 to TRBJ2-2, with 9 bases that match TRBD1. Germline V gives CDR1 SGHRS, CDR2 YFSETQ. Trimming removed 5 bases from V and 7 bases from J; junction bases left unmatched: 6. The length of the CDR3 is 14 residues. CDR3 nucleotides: TGCGCCAGCAGTGAACAGGGGGCCAGCGGGGAGCTGTTTTTT. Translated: CASSEQGASGELFF.

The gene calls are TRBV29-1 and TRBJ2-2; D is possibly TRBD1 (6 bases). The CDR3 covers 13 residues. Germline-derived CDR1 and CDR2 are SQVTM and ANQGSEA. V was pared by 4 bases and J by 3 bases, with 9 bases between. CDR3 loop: CSVVTGHTGELFF. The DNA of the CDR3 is TGCAGCGTTGTAACAGGGCACACCGGGGAGCTGTTTTTT.